A single sample is the source of the 25 T cell receptor beta chains below, sequenced in a study of shared clonotypes between healthy human individuals. Sequencing was performed with immunoSEQ multiplex PCR; in TCRdb, only in-frame clones are kept and a portion is missing. This repertoire shows around 2,000,000 clones, 85% to 95% found once; its top ten account for roughly 0.13%. The sample was naive CD4+ T cells sorted from blood. Subset of the sample: CD45RA+ positively selected. All receptors come from a man aged 18 to 29 in good health.

Remarks on this clone: One end of the junction fails to match germline, which may point to a read error. The CDR3 here is CAWSVRDRSFEQYF. The DNA for the CDR3 is TGTGCCTGGAGTGTAAGAGACAGGTCCTTCGAGCAGTACTTC. The gene calls are TRBV30 and TRBJ2-7, with D perhaps TRBD1 (6 bases). Germline values: CDR1 GTSNPN, CDR2 SVGIG (reference sequence). The CDR3 is 14 amino acids.

V gene TRBV29-1 combines with J gene TRBJ2-3; D gene ambiguous. The CDR3 is 14 residues long. The germline V gene encodes CDR1 SQVTM and CDR2 ANQGSEA. V shed 4 bases and J shed 0 bases, with 11 bases lying between them. The CDR3, as DNA: TGCAGCGTTGTAAGAGAGACAAGCACAGATACGCAGTATTTT. Its translation is CSVVRETSTDTQYF.

J is TRBJ1-5 and V is TRBV4-1; 10 nucleotides match TRBD1. Germline V CDR1 and CDR2: MGHRA, YSYEKL. After removal of 3 bases from V and 1 base from J, the junction contained 3 bases not matched to a gene. The CDR3 runs to 16 residues. The CDR3 nucleotides read TGCGCCAGCAGCCATGCGGGACAGGGGAGCAATCAGCCCCAGCATTTT. As protein: CASSHAGQGSNQPQHF.

The V and J genes are TRBV30 and TRBJ2-7; 8 positions match TRBD1. Per the germline V gene, CDR1 is GTSNPN and CDR2 is SVGIG (reference sequence). The CDR3 extends over 13 amino acids. J was trimmed by 7 bases and V by 1 base; bases with no gene match: 6. Written as DNA, the CDR3 is TGTGCCTGGAGTGCCGGACAGGGCCAAGAGCAGTACTTC. Amino acids: CAWSAGQGQEQYF.

Comments on this clone: One base away lies a much larger clone, so this may be a sequencing read error. The V gene is TRBV29-1, the J gene TRBJ2-7; D is undetermined. Between the trimmed V and J ends, which lost 6 bases and 2 bases, there was a span of 11 bases. CDR3 length: 12 residues. CDR1 is SQVTM, CDR2 ANQGSEA, per germline. This CDR3 reads CSVAQFAYEQYF. The CDR3 DNA reads TGCAGCGTGGCACAGTTCGCCTACGAGCAGTACTTC.

This chain connects TRBV7-9 to TRBJ2-1; tentative D call: TRBD2 (5 bases). Looked up from germline, CDR1 is SEHNR and CDR2 is FQNEAQ (reference sequence). CDR3 length equals 14 residues. V lost 5 bases, J lost 3 bases, and 11 bases lay in between. CDR3 nucleotide sequence: TGTGCCAGCAGCATGGACTTAATCTACAATGAGCAGTTCTTC. Its protein is CASSMDLIYNEQFF.

The chain joins TRBV2 to TRBJ2-7; 8 positions match TRBD1. This CDR3 has 16 residues. V lost 7 bases and J lost 2; bases outside the gene matches: 13. Per germline, CDR1 SNHLY and CDR2 FYNNEI. The CDR3 DNA reads as TGTGCCAGCAACCCCTTCGGACAGGGTGCCACCTACGAGCAGTACTTC. This codes for CASNPFGQGATYEQYF.

The CDR3 region has the DNA TGTGCCAGCAAGCCCGGGACTTCGGAGACCCAGTACTTC. This translates into CASKPGTSETQYF. This chain connects TRBV2 to TRBJ2-5, with a weak D call TRBD2 (6 bases). Germline V gene data show CDR1 as SNHLY and CDR2 as FYNNEI. The length of the CDR3 is 13 residues. V lost 7 bases, J lost 5 bases, and 14 bases lay in between.

The rearrangement joins TRBV2 to TRBJ2-2; 7 bases map to TRBD2. CDR3 length: 15 amino acids. The ends lost 5 bases at V and 5 bases at J; junction bases unmatched: 8. Germline CDR1 SNHLY, CDR2 FYNNEI. The CDR3 here is CASSKERGGTGELFF. The CDR3 DNA is TGTGCCAGCAGTAAGGAGCGGGGTGGGACCGGGGAGCTGTTTTTT.

The CDR3 sequence is CASSLAFLGEVNTEAFF. For the CDR3, the DNA is TGTGCCAGCAGCTTAGCTTTCTTAGGCGAGGTTAACACTGAAGCTTTCTTT. V gene TRBV7-9 combines with J gene TRBJ1-1, with unresolved D. Germline V gene sequence: CDR1 SEHNR, CDR2 FQNEAQ (reference sequence). The CDR3 is 17 amino acids. The V end lost 0 bases, the J end lost 2 bases, and 16 bases lay between the germline ends.

Details on this clone: Other DNA variants within this sample encode the same CDR3. This chain uses TRBV9 with TRBJ1-2; D is unresolved. CDR3 length: 12 amino acids. Germline V lookup: CDR1 SGDLS, CDR2 YYNGEE. Trimming stripped 0 bases from V and 4 bases from J, with 4 bases between. This CDR3 is CASSVDSYGYTF. DNA of the CDR3: TGTGCCAGCAGCGTAGATAGCTATGGCTACACCTTC.

Regarding this clone: Within the sample, other DNA sequences also encode this same CDR3. The rearrangement links TRBV6-5 to TRBJ2-7; TRBD2 matches at 14 bases. With V trimmed by 5 bases and J by 5 bases, 5 bases remained unmatched. CDR3 length equals 15 residues. Germline V CDR1 and CDR2: MNHEY, SVGAGI. The CDR3 DNA reads as TGTGCCAGCAGTAGAGGGACTAGCGGGAGTAACGAGCAGTACTTC. It is translated as CASSRGTSGSNEQYF.

The chain joins TRBV28 to TRBJ2-2; 8 bases align to TRBD1. CDR1 is MDHEN and CDR2 is SYDVKM in the germline V gene. The CDR3 is made up of 17 amino acids. The trim removed 1 base at V and 5 bases at J, leaving 9 bases unmatched. CDR3 region: CASSLLGRGQRTGELFF. In nucleotides, the CDR3 is TGTGCCAGCAGTTTATTAGGCAGGGGGCAACGAACCGGGGAGCTGTTTTTT. The whole variable domain, remainder taken from reference TRBV28 and TRBJ2-2, is DVKVTQSSRYLVKRTGEKVFLECVQDMDHENMFWYRQDPGLGLRLIYFSYDVKMKEKGDIPEGYSVSREKKERFSLILESASTNQTSMYLCASSLLGRGQRTGELFFGEGSRLTVL.

The rearrangement links TRBV28 to TRBJ1-5, with 7 bases matching TRBD1. With 5 bases clipped from V and 2 bases from J, the junction kept 6 bases outside the gene matches. The germline gives CDR1 MDHEN, CDR2 SYDVKM. The CDR3 totals 15 residues. Here the CDR3 DNA reads TGTGCCAGCAGTACACAGGGGTTGGGCAATCAGCCCCAGCATTTT. Its translation: CASSTQGLGNQPQHF.

The chain links TRBV10-1 to TRBJ1-1; D might be TRBD1 (5 bases). Trimming shortened V by 6 bases and J by 0 bases, and 14 bases separated the two germline ends. This CDR3 contains 15 residues. Germline V gene data show CDR1 as WNHNN and CDR2 as SYGVQD (reference sequence). The CDR3 region is CASSVRDPLNTEAFF. In nucleotides, the CDR3 is TGCGCCAGCAGCGTCCGGGACCCATTGAACACTGAAGCTTTCTTT.

This chain links TRBV30 with TRBJ1-6; TRBD1 matches 10 bases. The CDR3 is 15 residues long. The junction had 6 bases not matched to a gene; V was cut back by 3 bases and J by 7 bases. The germline V gene encodes CDR1 GTSNPN and CDR2 SVGIG (reference sequence). The DNA for the CDR3 is TGTGCCTGGAGGACGGACAGGGGGAGGAATTCACCCCTCCACTTT. It codes for CAWRTDRGRNSPLHF.

The CDR3 DNA follows: TGTGCCAGCAGCTCCACAGGGGGTGAGTTCTACGAGCAGTACTTC. Translated, it gives CASSSTGGEFYEQYF. The chain has TRBV7-6 and TRBJ2-7, with 8 bases fitting TRBD1. Germline V CDR1 and CDR2: SGHVS, FNYEAQ. Trimming at V came to 4 bases and at J to 3 bases, leaving 8 bases not matched to a gene. The length of the CDR3 is 15 residues.

This chain joins TRBV7-9 and TRBJ1-4; a possible D gene is TRBD1 (5 bases). The CDR3 is made up of 15 amino acids. V lost 4 bases to trimming and J lost 0 bases, with 9 bases between them. In germline, CDR1 is SEHNR, CDR2 FQNEAQ (reference sequence). CDR3 region: CASSYTGTTNEKLFF. CDR3 nucleotide sequence: TGTGCCAGCAGCTATACAGGAACAACTAATGAAAAACTGTTTTTT.

The chain combines TRBV6-1 with TRBJ1-6; 10 bases align to TRBD1. The CDR3 totals 15 residues. CDR1 MNHNS and CDR2 SASEGT come from the germline V gene. Trimming removed 2 bases from V and 7 bases from J; junction bases left unmatched: 2. The CDR3: CASSEPGQGNSPLHF. The CDR3, as DNA: TGTGCCAGCAGTGAACCGGGACAGGGGAATTCACCCCTCCACTTT.

This chain joins TRBV4-1 and TRBJ2-2, with D perhaps assigned TRBD1 or TRBD2 (7 bases each). V was pared by 2 bases and J by 5 bases, with 12 bases between. Germline lookup yields CDR1 MGHRA and CDR2 YSYEKL. This CDR3 has 15 residues. The CDR3: CASSQQGEGTGELFF. CDR3 nucleotides: TGCGCCAGCAGCCAACAGGGGGAGGGTACCGGGGAGCTGTTTTTT.

J is TRBJ1-2 and V is TRBV6-6; the D is unclear. CDR3 length equals 16 residues. The germline CDR1 and CDR2 sequences are MNHNY and SVGAGI (reference sequence). The V gene lost 0 bases and the J gene lost 5 bases, with 16 bases spanning the gap. Written as DNA, the CDR3 is TGTGCCAGCAGTTACTCGAACCCTGGAGTAGGGTATGGCTACACCTTC. Residues: CASSYSNPGVGYGYTF.

The CDR3 nucleotides read TGTGCCACTTCAGCGGGAGGGTCCTACGAGCAGTACTTC. The encoded protein is CATSAGGSYEQYF. The V gene is TRBV6-1, the J gene TRBJ2-7, with 10 bases aligning to TRBD2. The CDR3 consists of 13 residues. In germline, CDR1 is MNHNS, CDR2 SASEGT. J lost 1 base, V lost 10 bases, and 4 bases had no gene match.

The chain joins TRBV19 to TRBJ2-7, with a weak D call TRBD1 (5 bases). Germline lookup yields CDR1 LNHDA and CDR2 SQIVND (reference sequence). There are 14 residues in the CDR3. V was shortened by 5 bases and J by 0 bases, with 11 bases between the two germline ends. CDR3 sequence reads: CASSSRVGSYEQYF. CDR3 nucleotides: TGTGCCAGTAGTTCCAGGGTAGGCTCCTACGAGCAGTACTTC.

This clone was picked up one time. The chain employs TRBV9 and TRBJ1-2, with unresolved D. Germline CDR1 and CDR2: SGDLS and YYNGEE. CDR3 length equals 13 residues. Trimming shortened V by 3 bases and J by 7 bases, and 13 bases separated the two germline ends. The CDR3 protein is CASSADKASGYTF. The CDR3 coding sequence is TGTGCCAGCAGCGCCGACAAGGCCAGTGGCTACACCTTC.

This clone was picked up one time. V and J are TRBV29-1 and TRBJ1-2, with TRBD1 identical over 11 bases. V was clipped by 6 bases and J by 4 bases; unmatched bases: 7. The CDR3 has 14 amino acids. The germline V gene encodes CDR1 SQVTM and CDR2 ANQGSEA. The CDR3 loop reads CSVLAGTGGYGYTF. The CDR3 region has the DNA TGCAGCGTCTTAGCCGGGACAGGGGGCTATGGCTACACCTTC.